Listed below are T cell receptor beta chains from one sample, sequenced in a study of PD-1 blockade in classical Hodgkin lymphoma. TCRdb keeps only in-frame clones here, not all; method: immunoSEQ multiplex PCR. The sample contains 29,000 or so clones, roughly 80% of which appear only once. The specimen was CD4+ T cells from blood, collected before the fourth cycle of nivolumab. The receptors originated from a human donor with classical Hodgkin lymphoma. Each CDR3 is given with its conserved first and last residue. The D gene is left open where the match is weak. Clone size is stated in some rows and not others, as once, few, many or a class when expanded.

once,TRBJ2-7,TRBV7-9,NA,CASSPPGRGDYEQYF,TGTGCCAGCAGCCCTCCGGGTAGGGGGGACTACGAGCAGTACTTC
few,TRBJ1-6,TRBV27,NA,CASKILPRTALLNDSPLHF,TGTGCCAGCAAAATTCTTCCCCGGACGGCTCTACTTAATGATTCACCCCTCCACTTT
few,TRBJ1-5,TRBV6-1,TRBD1,CASSLQGALGQPQHF,TGTGCCAGCAGTTTACAGGGGGCTTTAGGTCAGCCCCAGCATTTT
NA,TRBJ2-2,TRBV5-1,TRBD1,CASSVTGTGNTGELFF,TGCGCCAGCAGCGTGACCGGGACAGGGAACACCGGGGAGCTGTTTTTT
NA,TRBJ2-6,TRBV5-1,NA,CASSPGGGANVLTF,TGCGCCAGCAGCCCCGGCGGGGGGGCCAACGTCCTGACTTTC
NA,TRBJ1-1,TRBV5-1,NA,CASSDITGSGGEAFF,TGCGCCAGCAGCGACATCACAGGGTCGGGGGGTGAAGCTTTCTTT
NA,TRBJ2-3,TRBV9,TRBD2,CASSARLAGAADTQYF,TGTGCCAGCAGCGCTCGACTAGCGGGGGCTGCAGATACGCAGTATTTT
NA,TRBJ2-7,TRBV10-3,NA,CAISELIQYEQYF,TGTGCCATCAGTGAGTTGATCCAATACGAGCAGTACTTC
NA,TRBJ2-2,TRBV5-1,NA,CASSLEGQNTGELFF,TGCGCCAGCAGCTTGGAGGGACAGAACACCGGGGAGCTGTTTTTT
NA,TRBJ2-1,TRBV5-1,NA,CASSPGAGQGEQFF,TGCGCCAGCAGCCCTGGGGCCGGTCAGGGTGAGCAGTTCTTC
NA,TRBJ2-5,TRBV7-9,NA,CASSPTVVQETQYF,TGTGCCAGCAGCCCGACAGTGGTACAAGAGACCCAGTACTTC
NA,TRBJ1-3,TRBV9,NA,CASQQFSGNTIYF,TGTGCCAGTCAGCAGTTCTCTGGAAACACCATATATTTT
NA,TRBJ1-1,TRBV5-1,NA,CASSLEGGGTEAFF,TGCGCCAGCAGCTTGGAGGGGGGCGGCACTGAAGCTTTCTTT
NA,TRBJ1-1,TRBV7-8,NA,CASSHGQNTEAFF,TGTGCCAGCAGTCACGGACAGAACACTGAAGCTTTCTTT